This T cell receptor beta chain came from a study of cytomegalovirus exposure and HLA in healthy donors. Study details: The early release's HLA-typed donors yielded 65 million to 85 million unique TCRs. Study results and caveats: Most TCRs appeared rarely, but some public TCRs recurred in many donors.

Primers included in the PCR were 60 Vbeta and 13 Jbeta primers. The protocol was immunoSEQ multiplex PCR, while the TCRdb copy is restricted to in-frame clones and leaves out a portion. The sample consists of approximately 140,000 clones, about three quarters of them appearing once. On this clone itself: Its antigen is not identified.

Specimen: PBMCs. The TCR originated in a young woman in good health and CMV-seronegative.

CDR3 bases: TGTGCCAGCGGCTCGCCCGGGACATGGGTCGGCTACACCTTC. It yields the protein CASGSPGTWVGYTF. This chain uses TRBV5-6 with TRBJ1-2; tentatively, D is TRBD1 (6 bases). This CDR3 has 14 residues. CDR1 and CDR2 (germline): SGHDT, YYEEEE. The V and J ends lost 7 bases and 8 bases respectively, with 21 bases between them.